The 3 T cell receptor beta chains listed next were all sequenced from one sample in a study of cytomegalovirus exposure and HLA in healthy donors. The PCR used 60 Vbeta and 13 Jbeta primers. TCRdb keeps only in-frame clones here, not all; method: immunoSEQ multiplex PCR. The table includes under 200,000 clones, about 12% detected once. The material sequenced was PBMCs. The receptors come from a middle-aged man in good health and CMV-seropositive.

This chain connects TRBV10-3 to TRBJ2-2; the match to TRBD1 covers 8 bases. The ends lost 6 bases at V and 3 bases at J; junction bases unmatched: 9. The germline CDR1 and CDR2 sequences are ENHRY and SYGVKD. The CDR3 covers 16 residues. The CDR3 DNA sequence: TGTGCCATCAGCCTACAGGGGGAAATTGACACCGGGGAGCTGTTTTTT. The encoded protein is CAISLQGEIDTGELFF.

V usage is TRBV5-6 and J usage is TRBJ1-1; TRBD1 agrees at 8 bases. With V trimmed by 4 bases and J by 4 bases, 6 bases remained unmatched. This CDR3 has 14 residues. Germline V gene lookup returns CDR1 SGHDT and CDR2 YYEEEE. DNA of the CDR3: TGTGCCAGCAGCCTCACAGGGGGTCTCACTGAAGCTTTCTTT. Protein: CASSLTGGLTEAFF.

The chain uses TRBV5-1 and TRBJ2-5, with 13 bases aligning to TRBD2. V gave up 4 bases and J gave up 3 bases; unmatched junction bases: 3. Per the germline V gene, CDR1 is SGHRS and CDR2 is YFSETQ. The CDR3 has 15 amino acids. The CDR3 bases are TGCGCCAGCAGCCCAGGACTAGCGGGGGAAGAGACCCAGTACTTC. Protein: CASSPGLAGEETQYF.